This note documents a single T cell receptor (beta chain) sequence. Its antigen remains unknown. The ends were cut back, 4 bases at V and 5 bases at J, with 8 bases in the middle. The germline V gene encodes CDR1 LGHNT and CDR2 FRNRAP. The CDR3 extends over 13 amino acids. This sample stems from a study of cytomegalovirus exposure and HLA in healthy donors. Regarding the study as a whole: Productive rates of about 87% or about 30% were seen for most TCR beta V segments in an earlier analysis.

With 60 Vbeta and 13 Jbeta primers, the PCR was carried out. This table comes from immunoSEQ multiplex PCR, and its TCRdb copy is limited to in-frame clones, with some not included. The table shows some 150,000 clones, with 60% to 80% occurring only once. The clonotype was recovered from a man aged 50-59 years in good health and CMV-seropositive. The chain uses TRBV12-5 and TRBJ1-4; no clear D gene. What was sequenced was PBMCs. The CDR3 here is CASGYGANEKLFF. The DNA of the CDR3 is TGTGCTAGTGGTTACGGAGCGAATGAAAAACTGTTTTTT.